A single sample gave rise to the 28 T cell receptor beta chains below, sequenced in a study of blood T cell repertoires in COVID-19. The method was immunoSEQ multiplex PCR; TCRdb's version includes in-frame clones alone and lacks a portion of them. The sample consists of around 100,000 clones, approximately 86% of them appearing once. The sample was peripheral blood. Source of these receptors: a human donor in a cohort sampled during active COVID-19.

This clone was recorded only once. CDR3 DNA: TGCGCCAGCAGCATCGGGACACCCTCTGGGGCCAACGTCCTGACTTTC. Protein: CASSIGTPSGANVLTF. The chain is built from TRBV5-1 and TRBJ2-6, with D perhaps TRBD1 (6 bases). V lost 4 bases and J lost 0, with 11 bases in between. Germline-derived CDR1 and CDR2 are SGHRS and YFSETQ. The CDR3 is made up of 16 amino acids.

In this sample, this clone turned up once. The gene calls are TRBV6-6 and TRBJ1-1; 7 bases map to TRBD1. CDR3 length: 15 residues. V dropped 2 bases and J dropped 0; count of bases not matched to a gene: 3. Germline V gene sequence: CDR1 MNHNY, CDR2 SVGAGI (reference sequence). The CDR3, as DNA: TGTGCCAGCAGTTACCGACAGGGCATGAACACTGAAGCTTTCTTT. It encodes CASSYRQGMNTEAFF.

The genes are TRBV6-5 and TRBJ2-3, with 7 bases that match TRBD2. This CDR3 region has 15 residues. The germline V gene encodes CDR1 MNHEY and CDR2 SVGAGI. The V and J ends lost 7 bases and 0 bases, in that order; junction bases with no gene match: 7. CDR3 loop: CASTGEGLSTDTQYF. In DNA, the CDR3 is TGTGCCAGCACCGGGGAGGGGCTCAGCACAGATACGCAGTATTTT.

This clone was observed once. This chain joins TRBV2 and TRBJ2-1; 15 bases match TRBD2. Germline assignment: CDR1 SNHLY and CDR2 FYNNEI. There are 16 residues in the CDR3. The trim removed 11 bases at V and 9 bases at J, leaving 14 bases unmatched. The CDR3, as DNA: TGTGCCCGGGAAGGCAGCGGACTAGCGGGAGGGAGTGAGCAGTTCTTC. Its translation: CAREGSGLAGGSEQFF.

V gene TRBV19 combines with J gene TRBJ2-1; 8 bases fit TRBD1. This CDR3 has 14 residues. J lost 5 bases, V lost 1 base, and 1 base had no gene match. In germline, CDR1 is LNHDA, CDR2 SQIVND (reference sequence). The CDR3 DNA reads as TGTGCCAGTAGTATAGGGACAGGGAACAATGAGCAGTTCTTC. It translates to CASSIGTGNNEQFF.

This chain links TRBV30 with TRBJ1-6; 8 nucleotides agree with TRBD1. The J segment lost 7 bases and the V segment lost 1 base, leaving 6 bases of the junction unmatched. Germline CDR1 GTSNPN, CDR2 SVGIG (reference sequence). This CDR3 has 15 amino acids. The CDR3: CAWSAGQGGNSPLHF. DNA of the CDR3: TGTGCCTGGAGTGCCGGACAGGGAGGGAATTCACCCCTCCACTTT.

V usage is TRBV11-2 and J usage is TRBJ2-7; D not resolved. Germline CDR1 reads SGHAT; CDR2 reads FQNNGV. The length of the CDR3 is 13 residues. Trimming cost V 5 bases and J 2 bases, with 10 bases left between them. Here the CDR3 reads CASSPPTAYEQYF. CDR3 coding DNA: TGTGCCAGCAGCCCCCCTACCGCCTACGAGCAGTACTTC.

The chain recombines TRBV7-9 with TRBJ2-7, with no clear D. V was pared by 6 bases and J by 2 bases, with 11 bases between. Germline CDR1 and CDR2: SEHNR and FQNEAQ (reference sequence). This CDR3 is 13 amino acids long. In nucleotides, the CDR3 is TGTGCCAGCAGGCGCACTGGTACCTACGAGCAGTACTTC. Protein: CASRRTGTYEQYF. Looking up the rest from reference TRBV7-9 and TRBJ2-7 gives the full variable domain: DTGVSQNPRHKITKRGQNVTFRCDPISEHNRLYWYRQTLGQGPEFLTYFQNEAQLEKSRLLSDRFSAERPKGSFSTLEIQRTEQGDSAMYLCASRRTGTYEQYFGPGTRLTVT.

The chain carries TRBV2 and TRBJ1-2, with TRBD1 matching 7 bases. The CDR3 has 13 amino acids. CDR1 SNHLY and CDR2 FYNNEI come from the germline V gene. Losses at the gene ends were 6 bases for V and 8 bases for J; bases not matched to a gene: 9. The CDR3 coding sequence is TGTGCCAGCAGCCCAAGACAGGGCAGGGGCTACACCTTC. This codes for CASSPRQGRGYTF.

The chain links TRBV19 to TRBJ2-1; TRBD1 agrees at 10 bases. The germline gives CDR1 LNHDA, CDR2 SQIVND (reference sequence). Trimming took 4 bases from V and 8 from J; bases not matched to a gene: 8. The CDR3 has 15 amino acids. The CDR3 region has the DNA TGTGCCAGTAGTAGACAGGGGGCGGGTAAAGATGAGCAGTTCTTC. Translating it yields CASSRQGAGKDEQFF.

The chain employs TRBV24-1 and TRBJ2-7; D is possibly TRBD1 (5 bases). The CDR3 runs 13 residues. The V and J ends lost 4 bases and 5 bases respectively, with 11 bases between them. Germline values: CDR1 KGHDR, CDR2 SFDVKD. The CDR3: CATSENRLDEQYF. The CDR3 DNA reads TGTGCCACCAGTGAAAACAGGTTAGACGAGCAGTACTTC.

This clone has a single count. The rearrangement uses TRBV18 and TRBJ1-1; 7 bases map to TRBD1. The CDR3 runs 14 residues. Germline-derived CDR1 and CDR2 are KGHSH and LQKENI. After removal of 3 bases from V and 0 bases from J, the junction contained 1 base not matched to a gene. As DNA, the CDR3 is TGTGCCAGCTCACCGGGACAGTTGAACACTGAAGCTTTCTTT. Translation gives CASSPGQLNTEAFF.

The chain joins TRBV5-1 to TRBJ2-7; TRBD1 matches at 7 bases. V shed 2 bases and J 2 bases; nucleotides not matched to a gene: 13. In germline, CDR1 is SGHRS, CDR2 YFSETQ. CDR3 length: 17 amino acids. The CDR3 nucleotides are TGCGCCAGCAGCTTATACAGGGGTGGCCTAAGGACCTACGAGCAGTACTTC. Its protein is CASSLYRGGLRTYEQYF.

The chain uses TRBV6-2 or TRBV6-3 and TRBJ2-7; TRBD1 matches at 10 bases. V was clipped by 4 bases and J by 9 bases; unmatched bases: 12. This CDR3 spans 15 amino acids. Germline assignment: CDR1 MNHEY and CDR2 SVGEGT. The CDR3 reads CASSFPTGGYPGQYF. CDR3 sequence (DNA): TGTGCCAGCAGTTTCCCGACAGGGGGCTATCCGGGGCAGTACTTC.

This chain links TRBV10-2 with TRBJ1-2; D gene ambiguous. The CDR3 length is 13 residues. Trimming cost V 0 bases and J 5 bases, with 7 bases left between them. Germline V gene lookup returns CDR1 WSHSY and CDR2 SAAADI. The CDR3 loop is CASSESTRYGYTF. The CDR3, as DNA: TGCGCCAGCAGTGAGTCGACAAGATATGGCTACACCTTC.

The chain links TRBV9 to TRBJ2-2, with TRBD1 identical over 8 bases. The CDR3 is 15 residues long. The germline CDR1 and CDR2 sequences are SGDLS and YYNGEE. With 4 bases clipped from V and 1 base from J, the junction kept 3 bases outside the gene matches. The CDR3: CASSSDRGNTGELFF. The DNA of the CDR3 is TGTGCCAGCAGCTCCGACAGGGGGAACACCGGGGAGCTGTTTTTT.

The V call is TRBV6-5, the J call TRBJ1-3; no clear D. This CDR3 has 16 amino acids. The V gene lost 0 bases and the J gene lost 0 bases, with 9 bases spanning the gap. Germline CDR1 and CDR2: MNHEY and SVGAGI. DNA of the CDR3: TGTGCCAGCAGTTACTCTCTTAGCAGCTCTGGAAACACCATATATTTT. Protein product: CASSYSLSSSGNTIYF.

The chain uses TRBV7-8 and TRBJ2-2; 8 bases line up with TRBD2. The V and J ends lost 2 bases and 4 bases, in that order; junction bases with no gene match: 9. Per the germline V gene, CDR1 is SGHVS and CDR2 is FQNEAQ. The CDR3 is 17 amino acids. The CDR3 DNA reads as TGTGCCAGCAGCTTAAAGGAGGGAGCGGGGGCCACCGGGGAGCTGTTTTTT. It codes for CASSLKEGAGATGELFF. Combining the CDR3 with reference TRBV7-8 and TRBJ2-2 gives the whole variable domain GAGVSQSPRYKVAKRGQDVALRCDPISGHVSLFWYQQALGQGPEFLTYFQNEAQLDKSGLPSDRFFAERPEGSVSTLKIQRTQQEDSAVYLCASSLKEGAGATGELFFGEGSRLTVL.

The chain recombines TRBV27 with TRBJ2-2; D is possibly TRBD1 (7 bases). V lost 5 bases, J lost 4 bases, and 14 bases lay in between. The length of the CDR3 is 15 residues. CDR1 is MNHEY and CDR2 is SMNVEV in the germline V gene (reference sequence). In DNA, the CDR3 is TGTGCCAGCAGTCCCAGGGGGGTTGTCACCGGGGAGCTGTTTTTT. Translating it yields CASSPRGVVTGELFF.

This clone has just one count. DNA of the CDR3: TGTGCCAGCAGCGCCCCTTCAGGGTTCCCTGGAAACACCATATATTTT. The encoded protein is CASSAPSGFPGNTIYF. The chain couples TRBV9 to TRBJ1-3, with a tentative D call TRBD1 (5 bases). This CDR3 spans 16 amino acids. Per the germline V gene, CDR1 is SGDLS and CDR2 is YYNGEE. V dropped 3 bases and J dropped 2 bases, with 15 bases sitting between them. The full variable domain, with the rest looked up from reference TRBV9 and TRBJ1-3, is DSGVTQTPKHLITATGQRVTLRCSPRSGDLSVYWYQQSLDQGLQFLIQYYNGEERAKGNILERFSAQQFPDLHSELNLSSLELGDSALYFCASSAPSGFPGNTIYFGEGSWLTVV.

The rearrangement links TRBV19 to TRBJ1-5, with no clear D. Trimming removed 2 bases at V and 3 bases at J, with 5 bases between. The CDR3 contains 13 residues. In germline, CDR1 is LNHDA, CDR2 SQIVND (reference sequence). CDR3 in amino acids: CASSIINNQPQHF. The CDR3 DNA reads as TGTGCCAGTAGTATAATTAACAATCAGCCCCAGCATTTT. Full variable domain (rest looked up from reference TRBV19 and TRBJ1-5): DGGITQSPKYLFRKEGQNVTLSCEQNLNHDAMYWYRQDPGQGLRLIYYSQIVNDFQKGDIAEGYSVSREKKESFPLTVTSAQKNPTAFYLCASSIINNQPQHFGDGTRLSIL.

The chain couples TRBV29-1 to TRBJ1-1, with D maybe TRBD1 (5 bases). The CDR3 is made up of 13 amino acids. Looked up from germline, CDR1 is SQVTM and CDR2 is ANQGSEA. V was trimmed by 6 bases and J by 1 base, leaving 12 bases between them. For the CDR3, the DNA is TGCAGCGTGATAGTTACAGGGAACACTGAAGCTTTCTTT. Its protein product is CSVIVTGNTEAFF.

This chain links TRBV30 with TRBJ1-1; TRBD1 might be the D (5 bases). V was shortened by 8 bases and J by 2 bases, with 15 bases between the two germline ends. The V gene's germline CDR1 is GTSNPN and CDR2 SVGIG (reference sequence). The CDR3 covers 13 residues. DNA for the CDR3: TGTGCCGTGACGGGCAGGGTAAACACTGAAGCTTTCTTT. It yields the protein CAVTGRVNTEAFF.

The chain is built from TRBV30 and TRBJ1-4; the D gene is possibly TRBD1 (5 bases). The V end lost 4 bases, the J end lost 0 bases, and 12 bases lay between the germline ends. Germline V gene lookup returns CDR1 GTSNPN and CDR2 SVGIG (reference sequence). This CDR3 is 15 amino acids long. CDR3 DNA: TGTGCCTGGACAGGGAAAAGGACAACTAATGAAAAACTGTTTTTT. Amino acids: CAWTGKRTTNEKLFF.

Points on this clone: Other nucleotide sequences in the sample specify the same CDR3. The CDR3 is CASSYSSRGNTEAFF. In nucleotides, the CDR3 is TGTGCCAGCAGTTACTCATCCAGGGGGAACACTGAAGCTTTCTTT. J is TRBJ1-1 and V is TRBV6-5; TRBD1 might be the D (6 bases). This CDR3 is 15 amino acids long. V was clipped by 0 bases and J by 1 base, with 9 bases between them. Germline CDR1 reads MNHEY; CDR2 reads SVGAGI.

The chain couples TRBV2 to TRBJ1-4; D gene uncertain. The germline CDR1 and CDR2 sequences are SNHLY and FYNNEI. The CDR3 consists of 13 residues. Trimming removed 6 bases at V and 2 bases at J, with 7 bases between. The CDR3 bases are TGTGCCAGCAGGGTGAGCACTAATGAAAAACTGTTTTTT. Residues: CASRVSTNEKLFF.

The rearrangement uses TRBV3-1 (or the pseudogene TRBV3-2) and TRBJ2-7; D may be TRBD1 (6 bases). The CDR3 consists of 13 residues. Germline lookup yields CDR1 LGHDT and CDR2 YNNKEL (reference sequence). The V end was cut by 3 bases, the J end by 1 base, with 7 bases between. As DNA, the CDR3 is TGTGCCAGCAGCCAGGACAGTTCCTACGAGCAGTACTTC. It is translated as CASSQDSSYEQYF.

This clone was picked up one time. The J gene is TRBJ2-3, the V gene TRBV24-1; 9 positions agree with TRBD2. Trimming took 4 bases from V and 5 from J; bases not matched to a gene: 9. CDR1 and CDR2 from the germline V gene are KGHDR and SFDVKD. The CDR3 is 16 residues long. Here the CDR3 DNA reads TGTGCCACCAGTGACTCCGGACTAGCGTTAGTAGATACGCAGTATTTT. Protein: CATSDSGLALVDTQYF.